This T cell receptor (beta chain) stems from a study of cytomegalovirus exposure and HLA in healthy donors. V was shortened by 6 bases and J by 0 bases, with 18 bases between the two germline ends. The length of the CDR3 is 18 residues. Per germline, CDR1 LGHNA and CDR2 YSLEER. The repertoire was sequenced with immunoSEQ multiplex PCR; TCRdb's copy has only in-frame clones and lacks some. The top ten clones hold just under 3% of a sample with around 220,000 clones, around 90% of them seen once. The chain is built from TRBV4-3 and TRBJ2-6; D may be TRBD1 (6 bases). This sequence originates from a young woman in good health and CMV-seronegative. Source material: PBMCs. CDR3 loop: CASRWTARYFSGANVLTF. The CDR3 DNA follows: TGCGCCAGCAGATGGACAGCCCGCTATTTCTCTGGGGCCAACGTCCTGACTTTC.